The 8 T cell receptor beta chains presented below share a single source sample, sequenced in a study of vaccination and CD4 T cells after COVID-19. For these TCRs, the target antigens are not known. The treatment: approximately 9-day PBMC culture with coronavirus spike peptide pools or control peptides (ViraFEST assay). With the Oncomine TCR Beta short-read assay, DNA from cultured CD4+ T cells was sequenced. In TCRdb, the PCR reads were re-called with MiXCR into one record per CDR3 protein. The table lists about 17,000 distinct CDR3 sequences, about 40% of them singletons. The source material was CD4+ T cells from blood, cultured in vitro. Source of these receptors: a human donor who had recovered from COVID-19.

This chain links TRBV10-3 with TRBJ1-5; unclear D gene. The CDR3 is 13 amino acids. Trimming cost V 9 bases and J 3 bases, with 12 bases left between them. Looked up from germline, CDR1 is ENHRY and CDR2 is SYGVKD. CDR3 sequence reads: CAIRDIHNQPQHF. The CDR3 DNA reads TGTGCCATAAGAGACATACACAATCAGCCCCAGCATTTT.

This chain connects TRBV19 to TRBJ1-5, with 10 bases fitting TRBD1. This CDR3 has 14 amino acids. V shed 6 bases, J shed 6 bases, and the junction held 5 bases outside the gene matches. The germline V gene has CDR1 LNHDA and CDR2 SQIVND (reference sequence). The CDR3 DNA sequence: TGTGCCAGTAGGGACAGGGGGACGGGTCAGCCCCAGCATTTT. Translated: CASRDRGTGQPQHF.

This clonotype has more than one count but fewer than ten. This chain links TRBV6-4 with TRBJ1-5; the D is unclear. This CDR3 is 13 amino acids long. Between the trimmed V and J ends, which lost 4 bases and 7 bases, there was a span of 11 bases. Germline values: CDR1 MRHNA, CDR2 SNTAGT. This CDR3 reads CASSVGSGQPQHF. The DNA for the CDR3 is TGTGCCAGCAGTGTGGGATCTGGGCAGCCCCAGCATTTT.

This clonotype was detected a few times. The chain links TRBV7-2 to TRBJ2-7, with 9 positions matching TRBD2. The V gene end was trimmed by 5 bases and the J gene end by 6 bases; junction bases not matched to a gene: 11. Germline V gene sequence: CDR1 SGHTA, CDR2 FQGNSA. The CDR3 covers 15 residues. CDR3 residues: CASSLFSGRVGEQYF. In nucleotides, the CDR3 is TGTGCCAGCAGCCTGTTTAGCGGGAGAGTTGGCGAGCAGTACTTC.

This clonotype was seen more than once but under ten times. This chain uses TRBV28 with TRBJ2-2; D tentatively reads TRBD1 or TRBD2 (5 bases each). The V end lost 1 base, the J end lost 4 bases, and 10 bases lay between the germline ends. Germline V gives CDR1 MDHEN, CDR2 SYDVKM. This CDR3 region has 15 residues. The CDR3 DNA reads as TGTGCCAGCAGTTTATCTCCAGGGAGCACCGGGGAGCTGTTTTTT. Amino acids: CASSLSPGSTGELFF.

The chain employs TRBV5-5 and TRBJ1-6, with a tentative D call TRBD1 (6 bases). With 4 bases removed from V and 8 bases from J, the gap between germline ends came to 16 bases. The CDR3 runs 15 residues. CDR1 is SGHKS and CDR2 is YYEKEE in the germline V gene (reference sequence). CDR3 in amino acids: CASSQQTGPYSPLHF. The CDR3 DNA reads as TGTGCCAGCAGCCAACAGACAGGTCCATATTCACCCCTCCACTTT.

This clonotype was detected a few times. V is TRBV20-1 and J is TRBJ1-5; the D gene is possibly TRBD1 (6 bases). Trimming took off 3 bases at V and 2 bases at J, with 23 bases between the two ends. The CDR3 spans 18 residues. Germline CDR1 DFQATT, CDR2 SNEGSKA (reference sequence). This chain's CDR3 is CSASKAPTGFVGNQPQHF. The CDR3 DNA sequence: TGCAGTGCTAGTAAGGCCCCAACAGGGTTTGTAGGCAATCAGCCCCAGCATTTT.

V usage is TRBV5-1 and J usage is TRBJ2-2; no clear D. CDR3 size: 16 residues. Germline loops: CDR1 SGHRS, CDR2 YFSETQ. V lost 0 bases and J lost 2, with 11 bases in between. The CDR3 DNA reads as TGCGCCAGCAGCTTGGCGACCGCCTCTAACACCGGGGAGCTGTTTTTT. The encoded protein is CASSLATASNTGELFF.